One sample yielded the 15 T cell receptor beta chains listed below, sequenced in a study of blood T cell repertoires in COVID-19. Profiled with immunoSEQ multiplex PCR; TCRdb holds only in-frame clones, not every one. The sample consists of around 32,000 clones, more than 85% of them appearing once. The sequenced material came from peripheral blood. These receptors originate from a male donor with active COVID-19.

This rearrangement joins TRBV6-6 to TRBJ1-4; D gene unclear. Trimming took off 5 bases at V and 0 bases at J, with 13 bases between the two ends. Per the germline V gene, CDR1 is MNHNY and CDR2 is SVGAGI (reference sequence). There are 16 residues in the CDR3. For the CDR3, the DNA is TGTGCCAGCAGTCGAGATGAGGGAGCAACTAATGAAAAACTGTTTTTT. Its translation: CASSRDEGATNEKLFF.

The J gene is TRBJ1-1, the V gene TRBV7-2, with 9 bases that match TRBD1. Germline CDR1 SGHTA, CDR2 FQGNSA. Trimming at V came to 3 bases and at J to 1 base, leaving 3 bases not matched to a gene. The CDR3 spans 15 residues. CDR3 loop: CASSLGQGSNTEAFF. CDR3 coding DNA: TGTGCCAGCAGCTTGGGACAGGGCTCGAACACTGAAGCTTTCTTT.

The chain carries TRBV19 and TRBJ1-1, with 8 bases identical to TRBD1. Germline values: CDR1 LNHDA, CDR2 SQIVND (reference sequence). The CDR3 runs 14 residues. Trimming took 8 bases from V and 6 from J; bases not matched to a gene: 11. Here the CDR3 DNA reads TGTGCCAGTTCGACAGGGGACGTGCTCGCTGAAGCTTTCTTT. Encoded protein: CASSTGDVLAEAFF.

The chain uses TRBV7-7 and TRBJ2-3; 8 bases match TRBD2. The CDR3 length is 19 residues. CDR1 and CDR2 from the germline V gene are SSHAT and FNYEAQ (reference sequence). V trimming: 3 bases; J trimming: 0 bases; junction bases outside the gene matches: 14. The CDR3 coding sequence is TGTGCCAGCAGCTTGCCGGGGGGGGCCAGTCGCAAGAGCACAGATACGCAGTATTTT. As protein: CASSLPGGASRKSTDTQYF.

The chain has TRBV4-3 and TRBJ2-3; 10 bases map to TRBD2. Germline V gene lookup returns CDR1 LGHNA and CDR2 YSLEER. Trimming cost V 3 bases and J 4 bases; bases outside gene matches: 4. This CDR3 has 15 residues. This CDR3 reads CASSQSGGAPDTQYF. The DNA for the CDR3 is TGCGCCAGCAGCCAGAGCGGGGGGGCCCCAGATACGCAGTATTTT.

The chain joins TRBV18 to TRBJ1-5, with 8 positions matching TRBD1. The CDR3 length is 14 residues. V shed 3 bases and J 6 bases; nucleotides not matched to a gene: 4. CDR1 and CDR2 from the germline V gene are KGHSH and LQKENI. CDR3 nucleotide sequence: TGTGCCAGCTCACCCGACAGGGGAAGTCAGCCCCAGCATTTT. The encoded protein is CASSPDRGSQPQHF.

The CDR3 here is CASSQDGGTLGGTQYF. For the CDR3, the DNA is TGTGCCAGCAGCCAAGATGGAGGGACCCTGGGGGGGACCCAGTACTTC. This chain uses TRBV3-1 (or the pseudogene TRBV3-2) with TRBJ2-5; weak D call: TRBD2 (6 bases). This CDR3 region has 16 residues. The germline V and J ends were trimmed by 0 bases and 7 bases, with 18 bases remaining between them. The V gene's germline CDR1 is LGHDT and CDR2 YNNKEL (reference sequence).

The J gene is TRBJ2-2, the V gene TRBV7-8; 15 bases agree with TRBD2. This CDR3 region has 18 residues. Germline CDR1 is SGHVS and CDR2 is FQNEAQ. Trimming cost V 4 bases and J 4 bases; bases outside gene matches: 7. In DNA form, the CDR3 reads TGTGCCAGCAGCTCTGGACTAGCGGGGGGGCAGGGCACCGGGGAGCTGTTTTTT. This encodes CASSSGLAGGQGTGELFF.

The genes are TRBV3-1 (or the pseudogene TRBV3-2) and TRBJ2-2; TRBD1 is a possible D gene (5 bases). Germline values: CDR1 LGHDT, CDR2 YNNKEL (reference sequence). This CDR3 contains 15 residues. Trimming shortened V by 6 bases and J by 6 bases, and 17 bases separated the two germline ends. This CDR3 is CASSPYRQRPGELFF. CDR3 coding DNA: TGTGCCAGCAGTCCCTACCGACAGCGACCCGGGGAGCTGTTTTTT.

The V call is TRBV5-1, the J call TRBJ2-7; D is perhaps TRBD1 (6 bases). Germline V gene lookup returns CDR1 SGHRS and CDR2 YFSETQ. Trimming took 7 bases from V and 3 from J, leaving 17 bases between them. The CDR3 is 14 amino acids. The CDR3 bases are TGCGCCAGCCGACAGGCCTATTCCATCTACGAGCAGTACTTC. Translating gives CASRQAYSIYEQYF. Together with reference TRBV5-1 and TRBJ2-7, the CDR3 gives the full variable domain: KAGVTQTPRYLIKTRGQQVTLSCSPISGHRSVSWYQQTPGQGLQFLFEYFSETQRNKGNFPGRFSGRQFSNSRSEMNVSTLELGDSALYLCASRQAYSIYEQYFGPGTRLTVT.

The genes are TRBV19 and TRBJ1-5, with 8 positions matching TRBD1. The CDR3 extends over 14 amino acids. The ends lost 6 bases at V and 2 bases at J; junction bases unmatched: 3. From germline, CDR1 is LNHDA and CDR2 SQIVND (reference sequence). Written as DNA, the CDR3 is TGTGCCAGTAGAAAGGGACAGGGCAATCAGCCCCAGCATTTT. This codes for CASRKGQGNQPQHF.

The V gene is TRBV3-1 (or the pseudogene TRBV3-2), the J gene TRBJ2-1; 10 bases fit TRBD1. J was trimmed by 6 bases and V by 1 base; bases with no gene match: 0. Per germline, CDR1 LGHDT and CDR2 YNNKEL (reference sequence). The CDR3 is 14 amino acids. The CDR3 coding sequence is TGTGCCAGCAGCCAAGGACAGGGGGCCAATGAGCAGTTCTTC. It translates to CASSQGQGANEQFF.

The chain links TRBV5-4 to TRBJ1-1, with D perhaps TRBD1 (6 bases). CDR1 is SGHNT and CDR2 is YYREEE in the germline V gene (reference sequence). V lost 4 bases to trimming and J lost 1 base, with 23 bases between them. This CDR3 spans 18 amino acids. CDR3 in amino acids: CASSPGRTAALKNTEAFF. The CDR3 coding sequence is TGTGCCAGCAGCCCCGGACGGACAGCGGCGTTGAAGAACACTGAAGCTTTCTTT.

The chain's CDR3 is CASSSDRGRGINTEAFF. For the CDR3, the DNA is TGTGCCAGTAGTAGCGACAGGGGGCGAGGAATTAACACTGAAGCTTTCTTT. V and J are TRBV19 and TRBJ1-1; 10 nucleotides match TRBD1. The CDR3 runs to 17 residues. The V segment lost 4 bases and the J segment 2 bases; nucleotides outside the gene matches: 10. The germline CDR1 and CDR2 sequences are LNHDA and SQIVND (reference sequence).

The chain couples TRBV5-1 to TRBJ2-3, with TRBD2 matching 14 bases. CDR3 length: 18 amino acids. The germline CDR1 and CDR2 sequences are SGHRS and YFSETQ. The V segment lost 2 bases and the J segment 0 bases; nucleotides outside the gene matches: 5. DNA of the CDR3: TGCGCCAGCAGCTTCTCGACTAGCGGGGGGGGTAGCACAGATACGCAGTATTTT. This translates into CASSFSTSGGGSTDTQYF.